This TCR beta chain comes out of a study of blood T cell repertoires in COVID-19. At the level of the study: PBMCs, B-cell-depleted T cells, or T cells provided the cDNA or gDNA that made up the material.

The CDR3 runs to 15 residues. Germline V lookup: CDR1 SGHTA, CDR2 FQGNSA. V trimming: 2 bases; J trimming: 3 bases; junction bases outside the gene matches: 2. Per the original methods: Reference gene primer amplification in the assay estimated nucleated cell counts. TCRdb's table, derived via immunoSEQ multiplex PCR, lists solely in-frame clones and lacks some. V, J and clone size are taken as reported in that table, and D and trimming were inferred from the DNA itself. The data hold around 270,000 clones, with about 88% observed a single time. The chain couples TRBV7-2 to TRBJ1-5; 9 nucleotides agree with TRBD1. Sequencing input: peripheral blood. The receptor's source is a man in his 60s who had recovered from COVID-19. CDR3 DNA: TGTGCCAGCAGCTTAAGGGACAGGGACAATCAGCCCCAGCATTTT. Translating gives CASSLRDRDNQPQHF.